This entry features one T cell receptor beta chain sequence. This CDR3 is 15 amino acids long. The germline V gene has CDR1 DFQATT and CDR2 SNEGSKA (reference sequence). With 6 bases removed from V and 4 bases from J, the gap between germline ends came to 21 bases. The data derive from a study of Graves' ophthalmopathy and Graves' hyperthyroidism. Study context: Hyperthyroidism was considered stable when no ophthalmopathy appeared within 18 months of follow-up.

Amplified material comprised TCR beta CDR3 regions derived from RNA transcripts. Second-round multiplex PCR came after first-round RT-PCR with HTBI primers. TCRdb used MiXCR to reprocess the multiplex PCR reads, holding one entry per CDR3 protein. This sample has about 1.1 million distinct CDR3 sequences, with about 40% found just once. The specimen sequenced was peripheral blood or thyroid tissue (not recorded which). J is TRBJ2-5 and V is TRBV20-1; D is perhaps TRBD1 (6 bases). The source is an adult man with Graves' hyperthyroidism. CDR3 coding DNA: TGCAGTGCAAACCCACAGGGCCAAGTGGGAGAGACCCAGTACTTC. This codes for CSANPQGQVGETQYF.